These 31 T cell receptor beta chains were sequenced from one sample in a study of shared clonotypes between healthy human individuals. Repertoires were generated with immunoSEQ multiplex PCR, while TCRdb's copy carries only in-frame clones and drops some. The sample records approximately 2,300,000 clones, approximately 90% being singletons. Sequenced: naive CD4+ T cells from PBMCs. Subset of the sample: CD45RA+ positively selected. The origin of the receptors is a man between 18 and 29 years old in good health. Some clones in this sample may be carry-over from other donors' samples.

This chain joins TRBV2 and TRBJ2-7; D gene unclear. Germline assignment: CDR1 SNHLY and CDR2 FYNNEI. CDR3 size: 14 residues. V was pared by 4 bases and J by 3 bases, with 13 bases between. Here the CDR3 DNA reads TGTGCCAGCAGTGCGACTCGACTTGTCTACGAGCAGTACTTC. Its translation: CASSATRLVYEQYF.

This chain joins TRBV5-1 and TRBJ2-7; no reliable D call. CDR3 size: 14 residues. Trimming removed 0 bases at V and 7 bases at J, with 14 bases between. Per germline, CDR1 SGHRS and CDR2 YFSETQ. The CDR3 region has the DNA TGCGCCAGCAGCTTGGCGTCAGGATATTGGGAGCAGTACTTC. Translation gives CASSLASGYWEQYF.

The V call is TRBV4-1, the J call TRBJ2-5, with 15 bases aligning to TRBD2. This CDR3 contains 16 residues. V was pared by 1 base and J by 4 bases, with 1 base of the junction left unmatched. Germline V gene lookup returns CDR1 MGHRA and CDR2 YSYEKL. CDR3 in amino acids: CASSQAGLAGGETQYF. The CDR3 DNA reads TGCGCCAGCAGCCAAGCGGGACTAGCGGGAGGAGAGACCCAGTACTTC.

CDR3 sequence (DNA): TGTGCTAGTGGTTTGCTTATCGGGACTTATGACAATGAGCAGTTCTTC. This sequence encodes CASGLLIGTYDNEQFF. This chain connects TRBV12-5 to TRBJ2-1, with a possible D match to TRBD2 (6 bases). The V end was cut by 2 bases, the J end by 5 bases, with 16 bases between. Germline CDR1 is LGHNT and CDR2 is FRNRAP. This CDR3 comprises 16 residues.

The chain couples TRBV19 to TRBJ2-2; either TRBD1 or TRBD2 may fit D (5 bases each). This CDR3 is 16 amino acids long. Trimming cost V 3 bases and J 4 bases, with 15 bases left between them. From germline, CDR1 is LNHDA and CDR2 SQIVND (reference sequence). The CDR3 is CASSIVLGVGTGELFF. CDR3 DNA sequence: TGTGCCAGTAGTATTGTGTTGGGGGTCGGCACCGGGGAGCTGTTTTTT.

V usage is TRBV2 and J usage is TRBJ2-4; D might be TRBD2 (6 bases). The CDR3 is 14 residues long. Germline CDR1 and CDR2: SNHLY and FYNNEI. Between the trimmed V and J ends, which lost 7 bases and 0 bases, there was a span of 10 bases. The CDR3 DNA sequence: TGTGCCAGCATTCCGGGGGTAGCCAAAAACATTCAGTACTTC. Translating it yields CASIPGVAKNIQYF.

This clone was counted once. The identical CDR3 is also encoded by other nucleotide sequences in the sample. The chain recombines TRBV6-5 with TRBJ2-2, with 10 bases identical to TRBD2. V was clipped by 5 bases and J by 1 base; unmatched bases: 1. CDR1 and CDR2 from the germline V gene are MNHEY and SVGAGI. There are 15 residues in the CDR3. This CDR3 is CASSRTSGNTGELFF. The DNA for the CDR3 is TGTGCCAGCAGTCGGACTAGCGGGAACACCGGGGAGCTGTTTTTT.

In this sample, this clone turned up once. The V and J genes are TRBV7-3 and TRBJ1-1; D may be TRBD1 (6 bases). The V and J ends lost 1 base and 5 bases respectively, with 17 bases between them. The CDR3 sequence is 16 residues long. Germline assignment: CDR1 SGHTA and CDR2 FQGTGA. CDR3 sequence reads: CASSLSDDRLNTEAFF. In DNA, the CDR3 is TGTGCCAGCAGCTTAAGTGACGACAGGCTTAATACTGAAGCTTTCTTT.

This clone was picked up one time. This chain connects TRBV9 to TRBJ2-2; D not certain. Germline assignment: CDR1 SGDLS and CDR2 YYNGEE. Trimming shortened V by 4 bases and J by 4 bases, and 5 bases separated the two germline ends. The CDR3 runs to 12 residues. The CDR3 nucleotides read TGTGCCAGCAGCAGACGCACCGGGGAGCTGTTTTTT. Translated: CASSRRTGELFF. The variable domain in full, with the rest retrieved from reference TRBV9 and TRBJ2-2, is DSGVTQTPKHLITATGQRVTLRCSPRSGDLSVYWYQQSLDQGLQFLIQYYNGEERAKGNILERFSAQQFPDLHSELNLSSLELGDSALYFCASSRRTGELFFGEGSRLTVL.

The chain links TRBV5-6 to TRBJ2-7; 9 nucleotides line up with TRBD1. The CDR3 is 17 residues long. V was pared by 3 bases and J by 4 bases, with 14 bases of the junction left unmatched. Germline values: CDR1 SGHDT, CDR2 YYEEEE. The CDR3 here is CASSWTAGTGLVYEQYF. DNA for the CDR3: TGTGCCAGCAGCTGGACTGCCGGGACAGGGTTAGTTTACGAGCAGTACTTC.

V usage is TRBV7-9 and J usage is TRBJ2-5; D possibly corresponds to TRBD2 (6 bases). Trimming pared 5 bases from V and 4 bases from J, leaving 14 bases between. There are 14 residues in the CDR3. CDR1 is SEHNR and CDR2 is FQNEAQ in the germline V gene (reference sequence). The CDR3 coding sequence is TGTGCCAGCAGCCCGGGCGGGGCTGTAGAGACCCAGTACTTC. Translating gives CASSPGGAVETQYF. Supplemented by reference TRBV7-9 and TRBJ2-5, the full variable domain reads DTGVSQNPRHKITKRGQNVTFRCDPISEHNRLYWYRQTLGQGPEFLTYFQNEAQLEKSRLLSDRFSAERPKGSFSTLEIQRTEQGDSAMYLCASSPGGAVETQYFGPGTRLLVL.

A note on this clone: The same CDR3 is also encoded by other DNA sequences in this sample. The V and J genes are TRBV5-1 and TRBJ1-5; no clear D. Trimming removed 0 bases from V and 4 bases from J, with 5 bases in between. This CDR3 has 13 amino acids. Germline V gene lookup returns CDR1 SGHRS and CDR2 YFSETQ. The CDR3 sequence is CASSLGLNQPQHF. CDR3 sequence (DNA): TGCGCCAGCAGCTTGGGCCTAAATCAGCCCCAGCATTTT. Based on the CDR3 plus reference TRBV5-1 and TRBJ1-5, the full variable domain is KAGVTQTPRYLIKTRGQQVTLSCSPISGHRSVSWYQQTPGQGLQFLFEYFSETQRNKGNFPGRFSGRQFSNSRSEMNVSTLELGDSALYLCASSLGLNQPQHFGDGTRLSIL.

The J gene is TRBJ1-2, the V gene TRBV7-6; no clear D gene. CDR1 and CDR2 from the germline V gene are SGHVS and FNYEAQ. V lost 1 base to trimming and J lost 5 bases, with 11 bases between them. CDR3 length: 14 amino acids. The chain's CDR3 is CASSLVGTDYGYTF. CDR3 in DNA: TGTGCCAGCAGCTTAGTAGGTACAGATTATGGCTACACCTTC.

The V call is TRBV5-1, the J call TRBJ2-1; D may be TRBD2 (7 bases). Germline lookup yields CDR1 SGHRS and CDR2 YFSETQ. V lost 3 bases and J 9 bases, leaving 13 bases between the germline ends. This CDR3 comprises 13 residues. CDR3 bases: TGCGCCAGCAGCTATGAGGGAGGGGGTGAGCAGTTCTTC. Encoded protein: CASSYEGGGEQFF.

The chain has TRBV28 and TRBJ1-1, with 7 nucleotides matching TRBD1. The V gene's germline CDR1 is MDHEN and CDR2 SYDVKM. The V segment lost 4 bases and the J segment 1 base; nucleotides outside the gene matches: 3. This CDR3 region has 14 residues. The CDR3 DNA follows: TGTGCCAGCAGTTGGGGACAGCCGAACACTGAAGCTTTCTTT. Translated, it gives CASSWGQPNTEAFF.

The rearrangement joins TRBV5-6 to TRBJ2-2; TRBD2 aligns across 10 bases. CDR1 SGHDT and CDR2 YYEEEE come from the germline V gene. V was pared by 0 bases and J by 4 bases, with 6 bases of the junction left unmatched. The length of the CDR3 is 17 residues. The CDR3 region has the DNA TGTGCCAGCAGCTTGGCCCTGACTAGCGGGCGCACCGGGGAGCTGTTTTTT. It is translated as CASSLALTSGRTGELFF.

DNA of the CDR3: TGTGCCAGCAGCGCCCCCGGGGGGCCCTATGGCTACACCTTC. Its protein product is CASSAPGGPYGYTF. This chain joins TRBV9 and TRBJ1-2, with a weak D call TRBD1 (6 bases). Germline V gives CDR1 SGDLS, CDR2 YYNGEE. This CDR3 has 14 amino acids. V dropped 3 bases and J dropped 4 bases, with 13 bases sitting between them.

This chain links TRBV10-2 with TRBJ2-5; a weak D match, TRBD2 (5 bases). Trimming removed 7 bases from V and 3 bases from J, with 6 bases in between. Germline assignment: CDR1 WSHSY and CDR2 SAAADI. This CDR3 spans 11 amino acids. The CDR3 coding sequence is TGCGCCAGCACCGGGAAAGAGACCCAGTACTTC. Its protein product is CASTGKETQYF.

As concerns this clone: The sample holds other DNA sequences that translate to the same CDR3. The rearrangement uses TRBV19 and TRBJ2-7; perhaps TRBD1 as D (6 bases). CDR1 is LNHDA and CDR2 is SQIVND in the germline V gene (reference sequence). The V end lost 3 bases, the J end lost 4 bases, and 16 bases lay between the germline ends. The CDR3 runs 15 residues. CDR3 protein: CASSIPGQGTYEQYF. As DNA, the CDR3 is TGTGCCAGTAGTATTCCTGGGCAGGGGACGTACGAGCAGTACTTC.

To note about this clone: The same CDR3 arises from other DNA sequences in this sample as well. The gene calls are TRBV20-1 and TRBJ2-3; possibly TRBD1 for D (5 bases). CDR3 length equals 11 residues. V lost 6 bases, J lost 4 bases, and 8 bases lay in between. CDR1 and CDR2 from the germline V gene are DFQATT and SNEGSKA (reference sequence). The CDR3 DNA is TGCAGTGCCAGCAGGGCAGATACGCAGTATTTT. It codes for CSASRADTQYF.

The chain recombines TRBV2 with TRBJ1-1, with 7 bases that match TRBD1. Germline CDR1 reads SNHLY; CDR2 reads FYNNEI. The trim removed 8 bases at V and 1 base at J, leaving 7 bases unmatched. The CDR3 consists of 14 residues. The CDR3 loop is CASARQGWNTEAFF. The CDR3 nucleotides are TGTGCCAGCGCCCGACAGGGCTGGAACACTGAAGCTTTCTTT.

The CDR3 sequence is CASSQDRIRGEQYF. Here the CDR3 DNA reads TGCGCCAGCAGCCAAGATCGGATCAGGGGCGAGCAGTACTTC. This chain uses TRBV4-1 with TRBJ2-7, with D tentatively TRBD1 (6 bases). Germline CDR1 reads MGHRA; CDR2 reads YSYEKL. V was shortened by 0 bases and J by 6 bases, with 12 bases between the two germline ends. The CDR3 length is 14 residues.

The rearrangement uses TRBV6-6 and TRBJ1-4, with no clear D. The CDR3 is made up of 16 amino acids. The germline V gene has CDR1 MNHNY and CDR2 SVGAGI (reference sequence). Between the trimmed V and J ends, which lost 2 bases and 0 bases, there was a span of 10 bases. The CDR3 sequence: CASSYVLAATNEKLFF. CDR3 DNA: TGTGCCAGCAGTTACGTTTTAGCCGCAACTAATGAAAAACTGTTTTTT.

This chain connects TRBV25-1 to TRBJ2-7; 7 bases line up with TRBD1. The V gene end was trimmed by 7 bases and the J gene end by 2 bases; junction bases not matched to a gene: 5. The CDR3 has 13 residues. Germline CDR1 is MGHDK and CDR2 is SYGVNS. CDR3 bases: TGTGCCAGCATTGGGGACAGCACCTACGAGCAGTACTTC. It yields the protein CASIGDSTYEQYF.

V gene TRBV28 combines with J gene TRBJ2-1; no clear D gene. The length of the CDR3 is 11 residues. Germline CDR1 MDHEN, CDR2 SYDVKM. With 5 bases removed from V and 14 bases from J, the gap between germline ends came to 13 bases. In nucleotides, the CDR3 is TGTGCCAGCAGTCTAGACACCAATGAGTTCTTC. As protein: CASSLDTNEFF. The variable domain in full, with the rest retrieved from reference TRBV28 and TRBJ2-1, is DVKVTQSSRYLVKRTGEKVFLECVQDMDHENMFWYRQDPGLGLRLIYFSYDVKMKEKGDIPEGYSVSREKKERFSLILESASTNQTSMYLCASSLDTNEFFGPGTRLTVL.

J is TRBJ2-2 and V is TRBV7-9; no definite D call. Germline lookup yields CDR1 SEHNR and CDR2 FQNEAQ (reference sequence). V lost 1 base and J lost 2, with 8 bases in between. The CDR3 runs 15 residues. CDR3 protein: CASSLVDFNTGELFF. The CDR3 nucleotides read TGTGCCAGCAGCTTAGTCGACTTTAACACCGGGGAGCTGTTTTTT.

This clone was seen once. CDR3 DNA sequence: TGTGCCAGCAGCGTAGTATTCCAGGCAGATACGCAGTATTTT. It translates to CASSVVFQADTQYF. This sequence joins TRBV9 and TRBJ2-3, with no clear D. The germline gives CDR1 SGDLS, CDR2 YYNGEE. This CDR3 has 14 residues. Trimming took off 0 bases at V and 4 bases at J, with 9 bases between the two ends. The entire variable domain, with the rest obtained from reference TRBV9 and TRBJ2-3, is as follows: DSGVTQTPKHLITATGQRVTLRCSPRSGDLSVYWYQQSLDQGLQFLIQYYNGEERAKGNILERFSAQQFPDLHSELNLSSLELGDSALYFCASSVVFQADTQYFGPGTRLTVL.

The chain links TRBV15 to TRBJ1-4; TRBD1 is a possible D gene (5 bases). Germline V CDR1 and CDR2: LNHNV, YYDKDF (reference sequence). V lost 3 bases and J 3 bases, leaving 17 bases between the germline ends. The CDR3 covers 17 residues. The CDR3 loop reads CATSREGGAGPNEKLFF. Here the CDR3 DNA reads TGTGCCACCAGCAGGGAGGGAGGGGCTGGGCCTAATGAAAAACTGTTTTTT. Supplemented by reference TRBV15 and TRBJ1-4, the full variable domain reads DAMVIQNPRYQVTQFGKPVTLSCSQTLNHNVMYWYQQKSSQAPKLLFHYYDKDFNNEADTPDNFQSRRPNTSFCFLDIRSPGLGDTAMYLCATSREGGAGPNEKLFFGSGTQLSVL.

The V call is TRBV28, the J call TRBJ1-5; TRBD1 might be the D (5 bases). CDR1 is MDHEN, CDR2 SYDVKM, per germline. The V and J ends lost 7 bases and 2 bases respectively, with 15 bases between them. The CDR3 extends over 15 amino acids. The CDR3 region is CASKKVGAGNQPQHF. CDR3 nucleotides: TGTGCCAGCAAAAAGGTTGGGGCGGGCAATCAGCCCCAGCATTTT.

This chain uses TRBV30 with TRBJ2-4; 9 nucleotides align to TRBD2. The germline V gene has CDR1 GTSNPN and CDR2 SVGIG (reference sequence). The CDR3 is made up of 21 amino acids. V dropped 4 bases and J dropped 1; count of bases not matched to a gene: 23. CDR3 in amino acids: CAWTLQDQREAVWWAKNIQYF. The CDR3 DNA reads TGTGCCTGGACCCTTCAAGACCAGCGGGAGGCCGTTTGGTGGGCCAAAAACATTCAGTACTTC. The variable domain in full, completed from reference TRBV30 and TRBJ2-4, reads SQTIHQWPATLVQPVGSPLSLECTVEGTSNPNLYWYRQAAGRGLQLLFYSVGIGQISSEVPQNLSASRPQDRQFILSSKKLLLSDSGFYLCAWTLQDQREAVWWAKNIQYFGAGTRLSVL.

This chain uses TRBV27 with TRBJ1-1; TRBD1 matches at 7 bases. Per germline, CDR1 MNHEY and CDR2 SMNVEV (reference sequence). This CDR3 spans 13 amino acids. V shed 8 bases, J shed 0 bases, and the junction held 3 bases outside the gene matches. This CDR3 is CASRTGVNTEAFF. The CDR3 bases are TGTGCCAGCCGAACAGGGGTGAACACTGAAGCTTTCTTT.